This entry lists 26 T cell receptor beta chains sequenced from one sample in a study of T cells in Graves' hyperthyroidism and ophthalmopathy. RNA transcripts gave rise to amplified TCR beta CDR3 regions. First-round RT-PCR targeting the TCR CDR3 was performed with the HTBI primer set. TCRdb re-derived calls from the multiplex PCR reads in MiXCR, one entry per CDR3 protein. This sample carries roughly 150,000 distinct CDR3 sequences, just under 9.5% of them seen once, and the ten largest clones take roughly 23%. Material: blood. These TCRs come from a woman under 30 with Graves' hyperthyroidism that later progressed to Graves' ophthalmopathy.

This chain uses TRBV4-1 with TRBJ2-1; 8 bases are a match to TRBD1. CDR1 is MGHRA and CDR2 is YSYEKL in the germline V gene. The CDR3 is 17 residues long. Germline trimming cut 0 bases from V and 7 bases from J; bases unmatched to any gene: 11. CDR3 coding DNA: TGCGCCAGCAGCCAAGAAGTTAGACAGGGGAGTTCAAATGAGCAGTTCTTC. This sequence encodes CASSQEVRQGSSNEQFF.

This clonotype was recorded at least ten times. The J gene is TRBJ1-5, the V gene TRBV28; D not resolved. Germline CDR1 reads MDHEN; CDR2 reads SYDVKM. The CDR3 totals 18 residues. The V end was cut by 3 bases, the J end by 1 base, with 19 bases between. In DNA form, the CDR3 reads TGTGCCAGCAGTTTTAGGCAGACCGCCCGAAGGAGCAATCAGCCCCAGCATTTT. Residues: CASSFRQTARRSNQPQHF.

This rearrangement joins TRBV5-6 to TRBJ1-1; maybe TRBD1 (5 bases). With 4 bases removed from V and 0 bases from J, the gap between germline ends came to 13 bases. The length of the CDR3 is 15 residues. Per germline, CDR1 SGHDT and CDR2 YYEEEE. CDR3 sequence reads: CASSRSRVMNTEAFF. The DNA for the CDR3 is TGTGCCAGCAGCCGCTCCAGGGTCATGAACACTGAAGCTTTCTTT.

This clonotype was seen repeatedly, ten times or more. The DNA of the CDR3 is TGTGCCAGCAGTTTAGTTTCTAGAGGACTAGCGGGAGTATCAAGCCGCTCCTACAATGAGCAGTTCTTC. Translating it yields CASSLVSRGLAGVSSRSYNEQFF. This rearrangement joins TRBV12-3 or TRBV12-4 to TRBJ2-1; 13 positions agree with TRBD2. The CDR3 consists of 23 residues. V lost 1 base and J lost 0; bases outside the gene matches: 18.

The sample holds many counts of this clonotype. The chain couples TRBV6-2 or TRBV6-3 to TRBJ2-2; D is unresolved. The germline CDR1 and CDR2 sequences are MNHEY and SVGEGT. V shed 0 bases and J shed 4 bases, with 9 bases lying between them. The CDR3 is 15 amino acids. The CDR3 here is CASSYSTGFTGELFF. The CDR3 bases are TGTGCCAGCAGTTACTCGACCGGATTCACCGGGGAGCTGTTTTTT.

This clonotype came up many times. V and J are TRBV4-1 and TRBJ2-7; D is unresolved. The CDR3 has 15 residues. Germline assignment: CDR1 MGHRA and CDR2 YSYEKL. The V and J ends lost 3 bases and 0 bases respectively, with 12 bases between them. CDR3 coding DNA: TGCGCCAGCAGCCAGGTTGGACGGAGCTCCTACGAGCAGTACTTC. It specifies CASSQVGRSSYEQYF.

This clonotype showed up many times. In nucleotides, the CDR3 is TGTGCCAGCAGCCACGGAGGGAGCAATCAGCCCCAGCATTTT. Translation gives CASSHGGSNQPQHF. The chain recombines TRBV6-1 with TRBJ1-5, with unresolved D. This CDR3 has 14 residues. The germline V gene has CDR1 MNHNS and CDR2 SASEGT. V lost 6 bases to trimming and J lost 1 base, with 10 bases between them.

This clonotype was seen only a few times. This may come from a read error, since a much larger clone is one base off. The chain joins TRBV2 to TRBJ2-5; D unresolved. CDR3 length: 15 amino acids. V gave up 6 bases and J gave up 0 bases, with 14 bases separating them. In germline, CDR1 is SNHLY, CDR2 FYNNEI. CDR3 sequence reads: CASSLFQPYQETQYF. CDR3 bases: TGTGCCAGCAGCCTCTTCCAGCCGTACCAAGAGACCCAGTACTTC.

There are a few counts of this clonotype. One junction end does not reproduce the germline sequence, and a read error may be involved. The rearrangement uses TRBV19 and TRBJ1-4; 10 bases line up with TRBD1. This CDR3 comprises 15 residues. Germline CDR1 reads LNHDA; CDR2 reads SQIVND (reference sequence). The CDR3 sequence is CASLGTGVGGEKLVF. CDR3 DNA sequence: TGTGCCAGTTTGGGGACAGGGGTAGGAGGCGAAAAACTGGTTTTT.

This clonotype was picked up many times. This chain uses TRBV11-3 with TRBJ1-2; TRBD1 matches 9 bases. V trimming: 0 bases; J trimming: 3 bases; junction bases outside the gene matches: 2. This CDR3 comprises 15 residues. Per germline, CDR1 SGHNT and CDR2 YENEEA. The CDR3 reads CASSLDDRGDYGYTF. The CDR3 nucleotides read TGTGCCAGCAGCTTAGATGACAGGGGGGACTATGGCTACACCTTC. Using reference TRBV11-3 and TRBJ1-2 for the parts outside the CDR3, the full variable domain is EAGVVQSPRYKIIEKKQPVAFWCNPISGHNTLYWYLQNLGQGPELLIRYENEEAVDDSQLPKDRFSAERLKGVDSTLKIQPAELGDSAVYLCASSLDDRGDYGYTFGSGTRLTVV.

V gene TRBV4-2 combines with J gene TRBJ2-3, with 7 bases fitting TRBD2. V was clipped by 0 bases and J by 5 bases; unmatched bases: 11. This CDR3 is 17 amino acids long. CDR1 and CDR2 (germline): LGHNA, YNFKEQ. The CDR3 nucleotides read TGTGCCAGCAGCCAAGATCTGAGCGGGGAAAACATAGATACGCAGTATTTT. Translating it yields CASSQDLSGENIDTQYF.

The table lists this clonotype with many counts. V gene TRBV20-1 combines with J gene TRBJ2-1, with 12 bases fitting TRBD2. The CDR3 has 13 amino acids. Germline V gene data show CDR1 as DFQATT and CDR2 as SNEGSKA (reference sequence). J gave up 8 bases and V 6 bases, and 5 bases lay outside the gene matches. The chain's CDR3 is CSAILAGGDEQFF. DNA for the CDR3: TGCAGTGCCATACTAGCGGGAGGTGATGAGCAGTTCTTC.

This clonotype was counted ten times or more. This chain links TRBV4-1 with TRBJ1-5; 9 bases fit TRBD1. Trimming cost V 0 bases and J 5 bases; bases outside gene matches: 5. The CDR3 runs to 16 residues. CDR1 is MGHRA and CDR2 is YSYEKL in the germline V gene. The CDR3 sequence is CASSQEGQGYYQPQHF. CDR3 sequence (DNA): TGCGCCAGCAGCCAAGAGGGACAGGGCTACTATCAGCCCCAGCATTTT.

In its sample, this clonotype was seen a few times. CDR3 nucleotides: TGCAGTGCTAGAGATTTTTTATCGTCGCGGGGATACACAGATACGCAGTATTTT. Protein: CSARDFLSSRGYTDTQYF. The chain recombines TRBV20-1 with TRBJ2-3; perhaps TRBD2 as D (6 bases). The germline V gene encodes CDR1 DFQATT and CDR2 SNEGSKA (reference sequence). The CDR3 covers 18 residues. Trimming pared 0 bases from V and 2 bases from J, leaving 21 bases between.

This clonotype was counted many times. The chain recombines TRBV27 with TRBJ1-2; D gene uncertain. Trimming took off 3 bases at V and 0 bases at J, with 5 bases between the two ends. This CDR3 contains 13 residues. Per germline, CDR1 MNHEY and CDR2 SMNVEV (reference sequence). The CDR3 region has the DNA TGTGCCAGCAGTTTTAACTCTAACTATGGCTACACCTTC. This translates into CASSFNSNYGYTF.

This clonotype came up many times. This chain joins TRBV10-3 and TRBJ2-7; 7 bases line up with TRBD2. Losses at the gene ends were 2 bases for V and 5 bases for J; bases not matched to a gene: 6. CDR1 ENHRY and CDR2 SYGVKD come from the germline V gene. This CDR3 region has 14 residues. CDR3 sequence: CAISEGSREDEQYF. CDR3 bases: TGTGCCATCAGTGAGGGCAGTCGGGAGGACGAGCAGTACTTC.

This clonotype appeared many times. This sequence joins TRBV2 and TRBJ2-7, with D uncertain. Germline lookup yields CDR1 SNHLY and CDR2 FYNNEI. The CDR3 is 11 amino acids. V lost 3 bases and J 3 bases, leaving 3 bases between the germline ends. Written as DNA, the CDR3 is TGTGCCAGCAGTGATCACTACGAGCAGTACTTC. Translating gives CASSDHYEQYF. The entire variable domain, with the rest obtained from reference TRBV2 and TRBJ2-7, is as follows: EPEVTQTPSHQVTQMGQEVILRCVPISNHLYFYWYRQILGQKVEFLVSFYNNEISEKSEIFDDQFSVERPDGSNFTLKIRSTKLEDSAMYFCASSDHYEQYFGPGTRLTVT.

At least ten counts were recorded for this clonotype. The chain couples TRBV13 to TRBJ2-3; 13 bases agree with TRBD2. The CDR3 contains 16 residues. V was pared by 2 bases and J by 6 bases, with 5 bases of the junction left unmatched. Looked up from germline, CDR1 is PRHDT and CDR2 is FYEKMQ (reference sequence). CDR3 amino acids: CASSLRLAGGGDTQYF. The CDR3 DNA sequence: TGTGCCAGCAGCTTACGACTAGCGGGGGGCGGGGATACGCAGTATTTT.

This clonotype was recorded a few times. The J gene is TRBJ2-6, the V gene TRBV6-5, with 7 positions matching TRBD1. Germline lookup yields CDR1 MNHEY and CDR2 SVGAGI. V was pared by 0 bases and J by 3 bases, with 5 bases of the junction left unmatched. The CDR3 extends over 17 amino acids. The CDR3 bases are TGTGCCAGCAGTTACTCAGGGGGCCGGGGTGGGGCCAACGTCCTGACTTTC. Translated, it gives CASSYSGGRGGANVLTF.

Only a few counts were recorded for this clonotype. The V and J genes are TRBV6-4 and TRBJ1-5, with D possibly being TRBD1 (5 bases). This CDR3 contains 12 residues. Between the trimmed V and J ends, which lost 8 bases and 5 bases, there was a span of 10 bases. Germline V gene lookup returns CDR1 MRHNA and CDR2 SNTAGT. The CDR3 here is CASWGPHQPQHF. The CDR3 DNA reads as TGTGCCAGCTGGGGCCCACATCAGCCCCAGCATTTT.

The chain carries TRBV9 and TRBJ2-1, with 11 nucleotides matching TRBD2. This CDR3 contains 16 residues. V dropped 1 base and J dropped 8; count of bases not matched to a gene: 8. Per germline, CDR1 SGDLS and CDR2 YYNGEE. The CDR3 region has the DNA TGTGCCAGCAGCGTAAGTGGTACTAGCGGGAGCTATGAGCAGTTCTTC. Translated, it gives CASSVSGTSGSYEQFF.

This clonotype was found many times. The chain employs TRBV12-3 or TRBV12-4 and TRBJ1-4, with D tentatively TRBD1 (5 bases). V gave up 4 bases and J gave up 0 bases, with 9 bases separating them. The CDR3 is 15 residues long. CDR3 amino acids: CASSYRQPTNEKLFF. The CDR3 DNA reads TGTGCCAGCAGTTACAGGCAGCCAACTAATGAAAAACTGTTTTTT.

This clonotype was seen many times. The rearrangement joins TRBV5-1 to TRBJ2-1, with D unclear. Germline lookup yields CDR1 SGHRS and CDR2 YFSETQ. The CDR3 loop spans 15 amino acids. V lost 4 bases to trimming and J lost 0 bases, with 11 bases between them. The CDR3 sequence: CASSPRFSSYNEQFF. The CDR3 DNA sequence: TGCGCCAGCAGCCCGCGGTTTAGCTCCTACAATGAGCAGTTCTTC.

This clonotype was seen many times. V is TRBV29-1 and J is TRBJ2-5; D may be TRBD1 (6 bases). This CDR3 contains 12 residues. Trimming pared 5 bases from V and 3 bases from J, leaving 10 bases between. The V gene's germline CDR1 is SQVTM and CDR2 ANQGSEA. CDR3 sequence reads: CSVSNREETQYF. The CDR3 DNA sequence: TGCAGCGTTTCTAACAGGGAAGAGACCCAGTACTTC.

In this sample, this clonotype turned up many times. The chain carries TRBV7-8 and TRBJ1-2; D is uncertain. The V gene's germline CDR1 is SGHVS and CDR2 FQNEAQ. Trimming took 1 base from V and 4 from J, leaving 7 bases between them. The CDR3 consists of 13 residues. For the CDR3, the DNA is TGTGCCAGCAGCTTAGGACAATCCTATGGCTACACCTTC. It codes for CASSLGQSYGYTF.

This clonotype has a single count. The junction departs from the called germline gene at one end, perhaps through a read error. The gene calls are TRBV19 and TRBJ2-2; D may be TRBD2 (5 bases). The CDR3 is 14 residues long. Germline CDR1 reads LNHDA; CDR2 reads SQIVND (reference sequence). The CDR3 here is CASSIGRNTGEPFF. The CDR3 DNA reads as TGTGCCAGTAGTATAGGGCGGAACACCGGGGAGCCGTTTTTT.